This TCR beta chain was sequenced for a study of beta chain features in type 1 diabetes (dated 2018 in TCRdb). Study-wide context: Mean age, gender distribution, total cell number and subset yield did not differ between patients and healthy donors. Across all samples, 107,917,701 sorted cells were examined, and cell number per subset correlated strongly with RNA yield. The study compared TCRB repertoires of sorted circulating CD4+ T cell subsets between recently diagnosed type 1 diabetes patients and matched healthy donors. Regulatory and stem cell-like memory subsets were obtained from only 8 patients and about 8 healthy donors, while naive and central memory subsets were obtained from all 30 or so donors.

Turning to this clone: The clone's antigen remains unknown. Qualities for individual bases were not recorded, and no much larger clone is one base off. This sample includes further DNA sequences coding for the same CDR3.

Overall study results and their limits: Naive, central memory and regulatory TCRB repertoires appeared more similar among patients than among healthy donors. A moderate but significant shortening of TCRB CDR3 length was observed in type 1 diabetes patients in all four CD4+ subsets. HLA sub-analyses involved small numbers of individuals, so any influence of HLA type on TCRB rearrangement remained unresolved. Fewer insertions and more nucleotide deletions at VDJ recombination sites were observed in patients with type 1 diabetes, implying thymic rearrangement abnormalities. Because cDNA was sequenced instead of genomic DNA, highly expressing activated cells could be over-represented, though the groups showed no difference in activation or CD3 levels. Shorter templates might be favored by PCR, yet because patient and control samples were amplified and corrected together, any such skew would affect both groups equally.

From each donor, a single peripheral blood sample of 95 to 150 mL on average was drawn into heparinised tubes. Naive, central memory, regulatory and stem cell-like memory CD4+ T cells were sorted on a BD FACSAria II using a panel including CD45RO, CCR7, CD25, CD127, CD95 and CD27. All sorted populations exceeded 95% purity. PBMCs were isolated right away by Lymphoprep density gradient centrifugation and were stained directly, without culture. To minimize batch effects, samples were stained and sorted in pairs, one healthy donor with one patient per experiment. All of the isolated RNA was reverse transcribed with the High Capacity cDNA Reverse Transcription Kit, so expressed TCRB transcripts were sequenced. Deep immunoSEQ sequencing was performed on naive, central memory and regulatory T cell samples, with an average of approximately 3.9 million total reads per sample. Sorted cells were lysed in RLT buffer and RNA was extracted with DNase-treated RNeasy Micro or Mini kits, depending on cell number. To prevent cross-contamination, each cell subset was processed individually, whereas patient and healthy donor samples were processed jointly. Using the immunoSEQ multiplex PCR, TCRB sequences were amplified from cDNA into 87-bp fragments spanning the CDR3 region. Amplicons were sequenced on the Illumina HiSeq platform. The original pipeline was this. Synthetic template baselines were used to correct PCR bias computationally, reads within Hamming distance 2 were collapsed together, and singletons that could not be merged were discarded. Reads were aligned to IMGT to assign V, D and J genes, CDR3 length, and insertions or deletions at six rearrangement sites. Within each subset, clonotype counts were normalized to the number of sorted cells before true diversity and Gini coefficients were calculated with the tcR R package. The overlap coefficient, calculated on TCRB nucleotide sequences, was used to quantify repertoire sharing. As a proxy for the pre-selection repertoire, out-of-frame TCRB sequences from naive cells were analyzed. Held by TCRdb, this immuneACCESS table contains in-frame sequences only and omits some clones. Under half of the omission traces to an unresolved V gene where checked; the cause of the rest is unknown. V, J and clone size derive from that table, while D and trimming were established from the DNA sequence. This sample has a few hundred thousand clones in its table, and approximately 25% of those were observed once. The top ten clones comprise about 0.012% of the sample.

At the junction V is shortened by 6 bases and J by 0 bases, with 9 bases in between. The CDR1 and CDR2 encoded by the germline V gene are SGHTA and FQGNSA. The CDR3 spans 13 residues, from the cysteine through the phenylalanine. Only the CDR3 portion is preserved as DNA: 39 bases, with reading frame beginning at the first base. Here the chain combines TRBV7-2 and TRBJ2-7; TRBD1 is possibly the D segment (5 matching bases). The sequence was collected from a woman in her twenties or thirties with type 1 diabetes. The source material was naive CD4+ T cells from blood. What the cell subset or site label conveys for this sample: true naive CD4+ T cells. The CDR3 in this case is CASSWGLSYEQYF. The sequenced DNA is TGTGCCAGCAGTTGGGGCCTCTCCTACGAGCAGTACTTC.